The 26 T cell receptor beta chains in this list originate from one sample, sequenced in a study of beta chain features in type 1 diabetes. Expressed TCRB transcripts were sequenced because the entire RNA isolate underwent reverse transcription. Assay used: immunoSEQ multiplex PCR; TCRdb lists only in-frame clones, some missing. The table has around 160,000 clones, nearly 50% seen once; the top ten hold 0.35% to 0.5%. Sequenced sample: Tregs from blood. Receptors originate from a man younger than 30 in good health.

The J gene is TRBJ2-7, the V gene TRBV20-1; TRBD2 is a possible D gene (6 bases). CDR3 length: 11 residues. The germline gives CDR1 DFQATT, CDR2 SNEGSKA (reference sequence). V was shortened by 6 bases and J by 2 bases, with 8 bases between the two germline ends. The CDR3 spells CSARGTYEQYF. Here the CDR3 DNA reads TGCAGTGCCCGGGGGACCTACGAGCAGTACTTC.

This clone was found a few times. The gene calls are TRBV11-2 and TRBJ2-7; 8 nucleotides align to TRBD1. Germline CDR1 is SGHAT and CDR2 is FQNNGV. CDR3 length equals 14 residues. V was clipped by 3 bases and J by 6 bases; unmatched bases: 7. The CDR3 is CASSFGQGLGEQYF. The CDR3 DNA reads as TGTGCCAGCAGCTTTGGACAGGGTCTGGGCGAGCAGTACTTC.

This chain's CDR3 is CASSSYYGYTF. As DNA, the CDR3 is TGTGCCAGCAGTTCGTACTATGGCTACACCTTC. The J gene is TRBJ1-2, the V gene TRBV28; D gene uncertain. CDR3 length: 11 residues. Germline values: CDR1 MDHEN, CDR2 SYDVKM. The V end lost 4 bases, the J end lost 3 bases, and 3 bases lay between the germline ends.

This rearrangement joins TRBV6-1 to TRBJ2-4; TRBD2 matches 9 bases. V trimming: 2 bases; J trimming: 9 bases; junction bases outside the gene matches: 2. Per germline, CDR1 MNHNS and CDR2 SASEGT. The CDR3 covers 13 residues. The CDR3 DNA sequence: TGTGCCAGCAGTGAAATAGCGGGGGTCATTCAGTACTTC. Protein: CASSEIAGVIQYF.

V gene TRBV7-2 combines with J gene TRBJ2-7; maybe TRBD1 (6 bases). CDR1 and CDR2 (germline): SGHTA, FQGNSA. Trimming shortened V by 2 bases and J by 5 bases, and 7 bases separated the two germline ends. The CDR3 consists of 12 residues. CDR3 protein: CASSLNRDEQYF. The CDR3 DNA is TGTGCCAGCAGCTTAAACAGGGACGAGCAGTACTTC.

With regard to this clone: This sample includes further DNA sequences coding for the same CDR3. This chain connects TRBV18 to TRBJ2-7; no definite D call. With 3 bases removed from V and 4 bases from J, the gap between germline ends came to 7 bases. This CDR3 is 12 amino acids long. The germline V gene has CDR1 KGHSH and CDR2 LQKENI. This CDR3 is CASSPTGYEQYF. DNA for the CDR3: TGTGCCAGCTCACCTACGGGTTACGAGCAGTACTTC.

This chain connects TRBV5-1 to TRBJ2-7; tentatively, D is TRBD2 (5 bases). CDR3 length: 15 residues. CDR1 is SGHRS and CDR2 is YFSETQ in the germline V gene. The V and J ends lost 4 bases and 2 bases respectively, with 16 bases between them. The CDR3 is CASSREWEPPYEQYF. The CDR3 coding sequence is TGCGCCAGCAGCAGAGAATGGGAGCCCCCCTACGAGCAGTACTTC.

This chain links TRBV18 with TRBJ1-5; D remains unclear. Trimming removed 5 bases at V and 2 bases at J, with 10 bases between. This CDR3 comprises 14 residues. CDR1 and CDR2 (germline): KGHSH, LQKENI. The CDR3 nucleotides are TGTGCCAGCTCAAAATGGAGGGGCAATCAGCCCCAGCATTTT. It translates to CASSKWRGNQPQHF.

The genes are TRBV11-2 and TRBJ2-3; D possibly corresponds to TRBD2 (6 bases). V lost 5 bases, J lost 8 bases, and 11 bases lay in between. The CDR3 has 12 residues. The V gene's germline CDR1 is SGHAT and CDR2 FQNNGV. This CDR3 is CASSPVGGTQYF. The CDR3 DNA follows: TGTGCCAGCAGCCCGGTGGGGGGTACGCAGTATTTT.

This clone was counted once. V and J are TRBV4-2 and TRBJ1-5; a possible D gene is TRBD1 (6 bases). CDR1 is LGHNA, CDR2 YNFKEQ, per germline. V was pared by 0 bases and J by 4 bases, with 7 bases between. The CDR3 length is 14 residues. This CDR3 is CASSQDRGNQPQHF. The CDR3 DNA follows: TGTGCCAGCAGCCAAGACAGGGGAAATCAGCCCCAGCATTTT.

The V and J genes are TRBV9 and TRBJ2-1; 8 bases match TRBD2. The CDR3 totals 16 residues. The J segment lost 9 bases and the V segment lost 0 bases, leaving 11 bases of the junction unmatched. Germline-derived CDR1 and CDR2 are SGDLS and YYNGEE. The DNA of the CDR3 is TGTGCCAGCAGCGTAGCTCACGGGAGGGCCTCGTCTGAGCAGTTCTTC. Its protein is CASSVAHGRASSEQFF.

The V call is TRBV7-2, the J call TRBJ2-7; 8 nucleotides match TRBD1. The CDR3 runs 14 residues. The ends lost 1 base at V and 3 bases at J; junction bases unmatched: 2. The germline V gene encodes CDR1 SGHTA and CDR2 FQGNSA. The CDR3, as DNA: TGTGCCAGCAGCTTAGGGACAGGGTACTACGAGCAGTACTTC. Translating gives CASSLGTGYYEQYF.

Details on this clone: Germline and junction disagree at one end, which may indicate a read error. The chain recombines TRBV27 with TRBJ2-7; D might be TRBD2 (6 bases). Germline V lookup: CDR1 MNHEY, CDR2 SMNVEV (reference sequence). The CDR3 is 13 amino acids. CDR3 region: CASSFVEGLDLNF. In DNA, the CDR3 is TGTGCCAGCAGTTTCGTGGAGGGACTCGATCTAAACTTC.

Written as DNA, the CDR3 is TGTGCCAGCAGCGTGGGACTAGTGGGCTCTTCGCAGTATTTT. This sequence encodes CASSVGLVGSSQYF. This chain joins TRBV9 and TRBJ2-3, with 8 bases matching TRBD2. This CDR3 has 14 amino acids. CDR1 is SGDLS and CDR2 is YYNGEE in the germline V gene. V trimming: 2 bases; J trimming: 10 bases; junction bases outside the gene matches: 9. The full variable domain, completed using reference TRBV9 and TRBJ2-3, is DSGVTQTPKHLITATGQRVTLRCSPRSGDLSVYWYQQSLDQGLQFLIQYYNGEERAKGNILERFSAQQFPDLHSELNLSSLELGDSALYFCASSVGLVGSSQYFGPGTRLTVL.

V is TRBV30 and J is TRBJ1-2, with TRBD1 as a possible D gene (6 bases). Trimming removed 3 bases at V and 9 bases at J, with 11 bases between. This CDR3 spans 11 amino acids. From germline, CDR1 is GTSNPN and CDR2 SVGIG (reference sequence). The CDR3 DNA sequence: TGTGCCTGGAGATTAGGGGGAAGCTACACCTTC. This gives the protein CAWRLGGSYTF.

This rearrangement joins TRBV27 to TRBJ1-2; 7 bases are shared with TRBD1. V trimming: 2 bases; J trimming: 3 bases; junction bases outside the gene matches: 3. The CDR3 spans 14 residues. CDR1 is MNHEY, CDR2 SMNVEV, per germline (reference sequence). The CDR3 DNA follows: TGTGCCAGCAGTTTACAGGGGGTAGACTATGGCTACACCTTC. Encoded protein: CASSLQGVDYGYTF.

V usage is TRBV10-3 and J usage is TRBJ2-5; 9 bases align to TRBD2. The trim removed 4 bases at V and 5 bases at J, leaving 5 bases unmatched. The germline CDR1 and CDR2 sequences are ENHRY and SYGVKD. CDR3 length equals 14 residues. The CDR3 DNA reads as TGTGCCATCAGTGGCGGGGGGGGCCCGGAGACCCAGTACTTC. Amino acids: CAISGGGGPETQYF.

This clone was observed a few times. The chain couples TRBV6-1 to TRBJ2-1; D is undetermined. Germline V lookup: CDR1 MNHNS, CDR2 SASEGT. With 8 bases removed from V and 4 bases from J, the gap between germline ends came to 9 bases. This CDR3 is 12 amino acids long. The CDR3 spells CASQQLYNEQFF. Here the CDR3 DNA reads TGTGCCAGCCAACAGCTTTACAATGAGCAGTTCTTC.

CDR3 coding DNA: TGTGCCTGGAGCGGACAGCTCCTTAACTATGGCTACACCTTC. This translates into CAWSGQLLNYGYTF. The genes are TRBV30 and TRBJ1-2; D possibly corresponds to TRBD1 (6 bases). Germline CDR1 and CDR2: GTSNPN and SVGIG (reference sequence). V was trimmed by 3 bases and J by 1 base, leaving 12 bases between them. This CDR3 is 14 amino acids long.

The rearrangement links TRBV25-1 to TRBJ2-7; 9 nucleotides line up with TRBD2. This CDR3 has 14 amino acids. Germline V lookup: CDR1 MGHDK, CDR2 SYGVNS. The junction had 2 bases not matched to a gene; V was cut back by 5 bases and J by 0 bases. This CDR3 is CASSSGGSSYEQYF. CDR3 coding DNA: TGTGCCAGCAGTAGCGGGGGGAGCTCCTACGAGCAGTACTTC.

J is TRBJ2-7 and V is TRBV19, with D perhaps TRBD2 (6 bases). V was clipped by 5 bases and J by 4 bases, with 18 bases between them. This CDR3 spans 15 amino acids. In germline, CDR1 is LNHDA, CDR2 SQIVND (reference sequence). This CDR3 reads CASSVLAGHLYEQYF. DNA of the CDR3: TGTGCCAGTAGTGTCTTGGCGGGGCACCTTTACGAGCAGTACTTC.

V gene TRBV5-1 combines with J gene TRBJ2-7, with TRBD1 identical over 7 bases. J gave up 0 bases and V 3 bases, and 12 bases lay outside the gene matches. This CDR3 has 17 residues. CDR1 SGHRS and CDR2 YFSETQ come from the germline V gene. In DNA, the CDR3 is TGCGCCAGCAGCTGGTCAGTTACCGGGACAGCCTCCTACGAGCAGTACTTC. Translated, it gives CASSWSVTGTASYEQYF. Supplemented by reference TRBV5-1 and TRBJ2-7, the full variable domain reads KAGVTQTPRYLIKTRGQQVTLSCSPISGHRSVSWYQQTPGQGLQFLFEYFSETQRNKGNFPGRFSGRQFSNSRSEMNVSTLELGDSALYLCASSWSVTGTASYEQYFGPGTRLTVT.

The chain joins TRBV4-3 to TRBJ2-2; perhaps TRBD1 as D (6 bases). Germline V lookup: CDR1 LGHNA, CDR2 YSLEER. The CDR3 loop spans 16 amino acids. V was trimmed by 4 bases and J by 0 bases, leaving 12 bases between them. CDR3 sequence (DNA): TGCGCCAGCAGCCGTACCGGACAGACGAACACCGGGGAGCTGTTTTTT. This encodes CASSRTGQTNTGELFF.

V usage is TRBV4-3 and J usage is TRBJ1-2; D possibly corresponds to TRBD1 (6 bases). CDR3 size: 16 residues. Germline lookup yields CDR1 LGHNA and CDR2 YSLEER. V was clipped by 0 bases and J by 5 bases, with 16 bases between them. The CDR3 is CASSQDLPGQGYGYTF. The CDR3 nucleotides are TGCGCCAGCAGCCAAGATCTGCCGGGCCAGGGGTATGGCTACACCTTC.

The chain combines TRBV7-2 with TRBJ2-3; D gene uncertain. Trimming pared 1 base from V and 4 bases from J, leaving 15 bases between. CDR1 is SGHTA and CDR2 is FQGNSA in the germline V gene. This CDR3 comprises 16 residues. CDR3 nucleotide sequence: TGTGCCAGCAGCTTAGGATCTAGTTTTCGGTCAGATACGCAGTATTTT. Translation: CASSLGSSFRSDTQYF.

CDR3 residues: CSVGGLGETQYF. The CDR3 nucleotides are TGCAGCGTTGGGGGACTTGGAGAGACCCAGTACTTC. The chain is built from TRBV29-1 and TRBJ2-5; D is possibly TRBD2 (6 bases). Germline loops: CDR1 SQVTM, CDR2 ANQGSEA. The germline V and J ends were trimmed by 4 bases and 4 bases, with 10 bases remaining between them. The length of the CDR3 is 12 residues.